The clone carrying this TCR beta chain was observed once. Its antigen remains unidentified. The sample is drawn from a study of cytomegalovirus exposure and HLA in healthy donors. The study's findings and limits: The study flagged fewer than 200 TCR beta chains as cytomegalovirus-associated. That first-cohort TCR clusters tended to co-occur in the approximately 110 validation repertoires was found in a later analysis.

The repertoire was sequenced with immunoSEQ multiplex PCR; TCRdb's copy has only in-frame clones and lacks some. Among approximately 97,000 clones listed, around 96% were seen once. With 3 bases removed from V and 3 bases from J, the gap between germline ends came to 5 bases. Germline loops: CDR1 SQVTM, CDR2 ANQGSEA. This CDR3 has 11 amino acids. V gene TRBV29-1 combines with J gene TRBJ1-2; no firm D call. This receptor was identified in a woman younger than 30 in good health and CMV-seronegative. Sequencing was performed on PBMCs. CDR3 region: CSVDVDYGYTF. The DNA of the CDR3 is TGCAGCGTTGACGTTGACTATGGCTACACCTTC.